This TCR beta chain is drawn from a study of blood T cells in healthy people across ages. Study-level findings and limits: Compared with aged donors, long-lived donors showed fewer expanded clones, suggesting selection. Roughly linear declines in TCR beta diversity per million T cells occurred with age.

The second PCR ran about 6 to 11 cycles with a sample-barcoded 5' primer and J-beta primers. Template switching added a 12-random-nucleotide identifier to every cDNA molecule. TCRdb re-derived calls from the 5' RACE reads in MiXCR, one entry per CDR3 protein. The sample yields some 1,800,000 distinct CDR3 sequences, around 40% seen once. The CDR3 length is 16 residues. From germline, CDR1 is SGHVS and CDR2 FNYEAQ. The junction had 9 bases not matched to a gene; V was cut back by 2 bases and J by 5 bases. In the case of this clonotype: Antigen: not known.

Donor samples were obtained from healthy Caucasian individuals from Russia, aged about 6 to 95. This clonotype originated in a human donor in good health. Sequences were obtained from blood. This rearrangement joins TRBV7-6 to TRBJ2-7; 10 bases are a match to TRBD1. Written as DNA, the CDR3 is TGTGCCAGCAGCTTACAAGGAGGGACAGGGGTCAACGAGCAGTACTTC. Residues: CASSLQGGTGVNEQYF. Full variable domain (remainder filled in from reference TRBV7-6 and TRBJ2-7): GAGVSQSPRYKVTKRGQDVALRCDPISGHVSLYWYRQALGQGPEFLTYFNYEAQQDKSGLPNDRFSAERPEGSISTLTIQRTEQRDSAMYRCASSLQGGTGVNEQYFGPGTRLTVT.